This T cell receptor beta chain was captured in a study of Ad26.COV2.S vaccination and SARS-CoV-2 variants (dated by TCRdb to 2020 to 2022). Turning to the overall study: Vaccine-arm donors came from COV1001, a multicentre, randomized, double-blind, placebo-controlled phase I-IIa trial of Ad26.COV2.S in healthy adults. Trial participants were randomized into five groups of five: low-dose or high-dose Ad26.COV2.S given once or twice, or placebo on both occasions. Ad26.COV2.S was administered intramuscularly at 5 x 10^10 or 1 x 10^11 viral particles, either as a single shot or as two shots given 56 days apart. Throughout the experiments and outcome assessment, investigators stayed blinded to trial group allocation. The specificity and breadth of SARS-CoV-2-reactive T cell receptors after Ad26.COV2.S vaccination were assessed by TCRbeta repertoire sequencing. A total of approximately 30 samples were included in the TCR-sequenced set, comprising roughly 19 Ad26.COV2.S vaccine recipients, 5 placebo recipients and 8 SARS-CoV-2 convalescent individuals. Overall study results and their limits: Vaccine and placebo recipients had comparable non-spike TCR breadth, which fits with the vaccine containing only spike. Substantial breadth of spike-specific CD8+ and CD4+ T cell responses was reported after vaccination. According to the authors, total T cell responses may have been underestimated by the TCR breadth and depth analyses. Spike-specific TCR breadth was higher in Ad26.COV2.S recipients than in placebo recipients (P = 0.0014). The study lacked the statistical power to compare responses across vaccine doses or regimens.

This specimen's treatment or condition label, per the study, means: around 19 received Ad26.COV2.S at low or high dose, single or two shots; about 5 received placebo; per-sample allocation not given. For vaccine and placebo recipients, the sequenced repertoires came from samples collected on day 63 after the first injection. In Cohort 1b, about two dozen adults aged 18-55 years were enrolled at a single site in Boston, USA, between 29 July and 7 August 2020. Ad26.COV2.S consisted of a replication-incompetent adenovirus type 26 vector by which a prefusion-stabilized SARS-CoV-2 spike protein from the original Wuhan strain was expressed. TCRbeta CDR3 regions were sequenced with the immunoSEQ Assay. After extraction, genomic DNA underwent amplification by bias-controlled multiplex PCR, followed by high-throughput sequencing. The original pipeline was this. To quantify the absolute abundance of each unique TCRbeta CDR3 region, sequences were collapsed and filtered. Usable DNA was measured by amplifying reference genes present in all nucleated cells, and TCRbeta template counts were normalized to that usable DNA to estimate T cell fraction. Repertoire TCRs were annotated as SARS-CoV-2-specific by exact matching of V gene, CDR3 amino acid sequence and J gene to a known reactive TCR set. The reference SARS-CoV-2 TCR set was obtained from MIRA and was filtered for enrichment in COVID-19-positive ImmuneCODE repertoires, whereby public or cross-reactive TCRs were removed. Drawing on the MIRA antigens, annotated TCRs were analysed further at the level of specific ORF or position within ORF. Breadth was defined as the number of annotated unique rearrangements divided by the total number of unique productive rearrangements, and depth was defined as the summed frequency of the annotated unique rearrangements. Two-sided Wilcoxon rank-sum tests were applied when comparing TCR breadth between groups. What TCRdb holds here is the immuneACCESS table cut down to in-frame rearrangements. Part of the clones is not present; checked against another copy, under half of the missing clones reflect an unresolved V gene, and the others are unexplained. The V and J calls and clone size were taken over from that table, and D and trimming were inferred from the DNA. This sample is represented by hundreds of thousands of clones; around 92% of them were singletons. The ten biggest clones cover about 1.5% of the sample.

Notes on this clone: Its antigen remains undetermined. Qualities for individual bases were not recorded, and no much larger clone is one base off.

CDR1 GTSNPN and CDR2 SVGIG were looked up in the germline V gene (reference sequence). V gives up 2 bases and J gives up 7 bases, and the segment between their germline ends measures 11 bases. The CDR3 contains 12 residues, cysteine and phenylalanine counted. The read is trimmed to its CDR3 DNA, 36 bases read in frame from base 1. The input for sequencing was peripheral blood, taken in a trial of Ad26.COV2.S vaccine versus placebo. The rearrangement combines TRBV30 with TRBJ1-1, and TRBD1 may be the D gene, going by 5 matching bases. The TCR sequence derives from a person between 18 and 59 years old who received the Ad26.COV2.S COVID-19 vaccine or a placebo. The DNA sequence is as follows: TGTGCCTGGAGTCCCCAGGGCGGTGAAGCTTTCTTT. Its translation reads: CAWSPQGGEAFF.